This T cell receptor (beta chain) emerged from a study of T cells in Graves' hyperthyroidism and ophthalmopathy. Study summary: The authors collected peripheral blood at initial diagnosis, before any treatment. General study points: Ophthalmopathy was separated from stable hyperthyroidism by a 13 V-J model. Expanded thyroid clonotypes (above 0.001) were mostly also found in blood.

TCR beta CDR3 region amplification was performed from RNA transcripts. Primed by the HTBI set, a first-round RT-PCR was run on the TCR CDR3. TCRdb re-called the multiplex PCR reads with MiXCR, one entry per CDR3 protein. The sample shows 550,000 to 800,000 distinct CDR3 sequences, over 15% of them seen only once. Exclusion criteria comprised uncontrolled infection, other autoimmune disease, pregnancy or lactation. Points on this clonotype: Its antigen is unidentified.

Germline values: CDR1 ENHRY, CDR2 SYGVKD. This CDR3 has 13 amino acids. The V end lost 11 bases, the J end lost 0 bases, and 13 bases lay between the germline ends. The TCR comes from a man between 18 and 29 years old with Graves' hyperthyroidism. Sequenced: blood. J is TRBJ1-1 and V is TRBV10-3; D unresolved. CDR3 residues: CASELGVNTEAFF. The CDR3 DNA sequence: TGTGCCTCCGAACTTGGGGTGAACACTGAAGCTTTCTTT.